This record concerns one TCR beta chain sequence. V lost 5 bases, J lost 1 base, and 9 bases stayed unmatched. Germline-derived CDR1 and CDR2 are SGHVS and FNYEAQ. CDR3 length: 16 amino acids. The sample is drawn from a study of cytomegalovirus exposure and HLA in healthy donors. Vbeta (60) and Jbeta (13) primers were used in the PCR. This table comes from immunoSEQ multiplex PCR, and its TCRdb copy is limited to in-frame clones, with some not included. The sample has approximately 220,000 clones, roughly 83% seen once. The chain recombines TRBV7-6 with TRBJ1-1; 8 bases are shared with TRBD1. The clonotype originates from a girl aged 10 to 17 in good health and CMV-seronegative. The sequencing input was PBMCs. The CDR3 bases are TGTGCCAGCAGCCCAGGGACAGGCGGGTGGAACACTGAAGCTTTCTTT. It is translated as CASSPGTGGWNTEAFF. The entire variable domain, with the rest obtained from reference TRBV7-6 and TRBJ1-1, is as follows: GAGVSQSPRYKVTKRGQDVALRCDPISGHVSLYWYRQALGQGPEFLTYFNYEAQQDKSGLPNDRFSAERPEGSISTLTIQRTEQRDSAMYRCASSPGTGGWNTEAFFGQGTRLTVV.